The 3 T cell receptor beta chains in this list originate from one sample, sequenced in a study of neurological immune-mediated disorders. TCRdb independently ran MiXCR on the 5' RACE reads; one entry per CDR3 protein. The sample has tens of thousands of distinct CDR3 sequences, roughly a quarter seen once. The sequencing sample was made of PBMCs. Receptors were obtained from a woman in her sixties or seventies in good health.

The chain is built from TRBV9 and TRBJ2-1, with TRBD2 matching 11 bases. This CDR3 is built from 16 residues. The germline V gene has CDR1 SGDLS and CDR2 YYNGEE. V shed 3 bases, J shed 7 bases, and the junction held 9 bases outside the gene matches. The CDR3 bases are TGTGCCAGCAGCGCGTATAGCGGGGGGGCGCGAAATGAGCAGTTCTTC. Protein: CASSAYSGGARNEQFF.

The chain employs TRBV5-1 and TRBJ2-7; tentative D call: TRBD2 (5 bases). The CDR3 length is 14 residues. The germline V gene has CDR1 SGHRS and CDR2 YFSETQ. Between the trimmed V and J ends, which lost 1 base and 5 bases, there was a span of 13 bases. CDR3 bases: TGCGCCAGCAGCTTGTCGGGGTTGAGCGACGAGCAGTACGTC. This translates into CASSLSGLSDEQYV.

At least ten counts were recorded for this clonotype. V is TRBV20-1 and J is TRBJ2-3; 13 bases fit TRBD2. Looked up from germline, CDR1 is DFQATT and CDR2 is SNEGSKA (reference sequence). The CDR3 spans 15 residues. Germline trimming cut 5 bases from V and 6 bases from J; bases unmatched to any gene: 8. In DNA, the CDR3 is TGCAGTGCTGAAGAGACTAGCGGGAGGACCGATACGCAGTATTTT. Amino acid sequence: CSAEETSGRTDTQYF.